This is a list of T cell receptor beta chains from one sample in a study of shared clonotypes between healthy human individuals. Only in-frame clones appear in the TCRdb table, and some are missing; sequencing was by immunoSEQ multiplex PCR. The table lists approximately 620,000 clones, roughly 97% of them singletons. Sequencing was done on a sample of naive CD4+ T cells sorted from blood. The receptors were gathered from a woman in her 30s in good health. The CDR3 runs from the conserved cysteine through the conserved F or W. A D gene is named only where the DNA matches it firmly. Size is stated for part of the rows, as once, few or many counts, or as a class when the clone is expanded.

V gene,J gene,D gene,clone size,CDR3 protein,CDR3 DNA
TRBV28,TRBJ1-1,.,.,CASSVNTEAFF,TGTGCCAGCAGTGTCAACACTGAAGCTTTCTTT
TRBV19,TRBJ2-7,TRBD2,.,CASSRSGSGDEQYF,TGTGCCAGTAGTCGGAGCGGGAGTGGGGACGAGCAGTACTTC
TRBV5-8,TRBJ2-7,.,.,CASSLDRDRNYEQYF,TGTGCCAGCAGCTTGGACCGGGACCGAAACTACGAGCAGTACTTC
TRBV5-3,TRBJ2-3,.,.,CARSAGMMDTQYF,TGTGCCAGAAGCGCAGGGATGATGGATACGCAGTATTTT
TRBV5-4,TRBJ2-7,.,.,CASSLGGGSGRPYEQYF,TGTGCCAGCAGCTTGGGTGGGGGCAGCGGACGTCCCTACGAGCAGTACTTC
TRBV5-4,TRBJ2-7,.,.,CASRTAGTSYEQYF,TGTGCCAGTAGAACGGCGGGGACATCCTACGAGCAGTACTTC
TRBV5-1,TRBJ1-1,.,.,CASSFTRGYTEAFF,TGCGCCAGCAGCTTTACTAGGGGCTACACTGAAGCTTTCTTT
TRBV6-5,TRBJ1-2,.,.,CASREEVDSYGYTF,TGTGCCAGCCGGGAGGAGGTAGACTCCTATGGCTACACCTTC
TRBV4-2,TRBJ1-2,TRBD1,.,CASSPGQGYGYTF,TGTGCCAGCAGTCCCGGACAGGGTTATGGCTACACCTTC
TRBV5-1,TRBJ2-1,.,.,CASSLWTNNDNEQFF,TGCGCCAGCAGCTTGTGGACCAATAACGACAATGAGCAGTTCTTC
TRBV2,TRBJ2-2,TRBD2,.,CASSDGSGRSGELFF,TGTGCCAGCAGTGATGGTAGCGGGAGGTCCGGGGAGCTGTTTTTT
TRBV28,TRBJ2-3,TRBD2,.,CASSFQGGRFADTQYF,TGTGCCAGCAGTTTTCAGGGCGGGAGGTTCGCAGATACGCAGTATTTT
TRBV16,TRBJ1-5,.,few,CASSQSPGGRLSNQPQHF,TGTGCCAGCAGCCAATCTCCTGGGGGGAGGCTTAGCAATCAGCCCCAGCATTTT
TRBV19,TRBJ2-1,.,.,CASSIPSGLGEQFF,TGTGCCAGTAGTATACCCTCAGGCCTGGGTGAGCAGTTCTTC
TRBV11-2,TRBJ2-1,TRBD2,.,CASSLVGQASGYNEQFF,TGTGCCAGCAGCTTAGTGGGGCAGGCTAGCGGGTACAATGAGCAGTTCTTC
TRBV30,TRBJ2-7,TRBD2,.,CAWSRLAGGYEQYF,TGTGCCTGGAGTAGGCTAGCGGGAGGCTACGAGCAGTACTTC
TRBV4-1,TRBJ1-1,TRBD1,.,CASSREDRETEAFF,TGCGCCAGCAGCCGAGAGGACAGGGAGACTGAAGCTTTCTTT
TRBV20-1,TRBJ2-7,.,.,CSAGSSYEQYF,TGCAGTGCTGGGAGTTCCTACGAGCAGTACTTC
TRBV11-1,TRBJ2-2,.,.,CASSLVRQNTGELFF,TGTGCCAGCAGTTTAGTCCGGCAGAACACCGGGGAGCTGTTTTTT
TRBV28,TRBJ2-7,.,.,CASSWQLLYEQYF,TGTGCCAGCAGCTGGCAGTTACTCTACGAGCAGTACTTC
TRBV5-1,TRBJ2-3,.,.,CASSLTGPTDTQYF,TGCGCCAGCAGCTTGACGGGGCCCACAGATACGCAGTATTTT
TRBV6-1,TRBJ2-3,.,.,CASSEVVGSTDTQYF,TGTGCCAGCAGTGAAGTGGTGGGAAGCACAGATACGCAGTATTTT
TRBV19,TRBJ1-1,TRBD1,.,CASSPDRGTSTEAFF,TGTGCCAGTAGTCCTGACAGGGGGACTAGCACTGAAGCTTTCTTT
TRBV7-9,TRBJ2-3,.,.,CASSIDTGGGDTQYF,TGTGCCAGCAGCATAGATACAGGGGGGGGCGATACGCAGTATTTT
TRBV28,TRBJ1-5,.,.,CASSPTGRGINQPQHF,TGTGCCAGCAGTCCGACCGGTAGGGGCATCAATCAGCCCCAGCATTTT
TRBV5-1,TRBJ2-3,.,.,CASSKGDTDTQYF,TGCGCCAGCAGTAAGGGGGACACAGATACGCAGTATTTT
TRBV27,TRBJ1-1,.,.,CASSPRIRNTEAFF,TGTGCCAGCAGTCCACGGATCCGAAACACTGAAGCTTTCTTT
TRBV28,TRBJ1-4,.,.,CASSLEGPANEKLFF,TGTGCCAGCAGTTTGGAGGGGCCGGCTAATGAAAAACTGTTTTTT
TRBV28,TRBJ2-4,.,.,CASSSPGDLAKNIQYF,TGTGCCAGCAGTTCCCCGGGGGACCTAGCCAAAAACATTCAGTACTTC
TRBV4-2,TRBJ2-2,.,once,CASSPVSGFGELFF,TGTGCCAGCAGCCCCGTATCCGGATTCGGGGAGCTGTTTTTT
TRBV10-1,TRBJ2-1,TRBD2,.,CASSEHSGLAGHNEQFF,TGCGCCAGCAGTGAGCACTCGGGACTAGCGGGCCACAATGAGCAGTTCTTC
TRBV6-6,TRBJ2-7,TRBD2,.,CASSPRSLAGAYEQYF,TGTGCCAGCAGTCCTAGGAGCCTAGCGGGAGCCTACGAGCAGTACTTC
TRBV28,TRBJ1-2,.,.,CASSLLKYGYTF,TGTGCCAGCAGCCTCTTAAAATATGGCTACACCTTC
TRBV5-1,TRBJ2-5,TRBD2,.,CASRRTSAQETQYF,TGCGCCAGCAGAAGGACTAGCGCCCAAGAGACCCAGTACTTC
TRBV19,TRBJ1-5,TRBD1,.,CASSTGQGRLVGNQPQHF,TGTGCCAGTAGTACCGGACAGGGAAGGCTTGTAGGCAATCAGCCCCAGCATTTT
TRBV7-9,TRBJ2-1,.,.,CASSAIQRDSYNEQFF,TGTGCCAGCAGCGCGATCCAGAGAGACTCCTACAATGAGCAGTTCTTC
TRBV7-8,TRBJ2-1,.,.,CASSGRRRAMAYNEQFF,TGTGCCAGCAGCGGCCGCCGGCGGGCGATGGCCTACAATGAGCAGTTCTTC
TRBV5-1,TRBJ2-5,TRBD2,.,CASSPSGSEETQYF,TGCGCCAGCAGCCCTAGCGGGAGTGAAGAGACCCAGTACTTC
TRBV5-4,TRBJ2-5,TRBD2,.,CASSLTSASKETQYF,TGTGCCAGCAGCTTGACTAGCGCGAGCAAAGAGACCCAGTACTTC
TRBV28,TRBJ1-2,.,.,CASSPIGAAGYGYTF,TGTGCCAGCAGCCCCATAGGGGCGGCGGGATATGGCTACACCTTC
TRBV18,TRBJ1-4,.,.,CASSPIGQGSEKLFF,TGTGCCAGCTCACCAATCGGGCAGGGGAGCGAAAAACTGTTTTTT
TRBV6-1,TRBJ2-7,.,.,CASRGDSYEQYF,TGTGCCAGCAGGGGGGATTCCTACGAGCAGTACTTC
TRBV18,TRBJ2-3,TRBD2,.,CASSGTSDTDTQYF,TGTGCCAGCTCCGGGACTAGCGACACAGATACGCAGTATTTT
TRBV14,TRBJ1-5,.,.,CASSLNQPQHF,TGTGCCAGCAGCCTTAATCAGCCCCAGCATTTT
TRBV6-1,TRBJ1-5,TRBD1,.,CASSELDRPIGGPRNQPQHF,TGTGCCAGCAGTGAACTGGACAGGCCGATTGGGGGTCCTAGGAATCAGCCCCAGCATTTT
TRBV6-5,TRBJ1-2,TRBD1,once,CASSRGTGGFYGYTF,TGTGCCAGCAGTCGTGGGACAGGGGGCTTTTATGGCTACACCTTC
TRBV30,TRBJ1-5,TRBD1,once,CAWSQGDRGFGQPQHF,TGTGCCTGGAGTCAGGGGGACAGGGGCTTTGGACAGCCCCAGCATTTT
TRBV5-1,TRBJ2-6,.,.,CASSSGGTGANVLTF,TGCGCCAGCAGCTCGGGGGGCACTGGGGCCAACGTCCTGACTTTC
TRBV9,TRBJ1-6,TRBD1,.,CASSAHGQGGNSPLHF,TGTGCCAGCAGCGCCCACGGACAGGGCGGTAATTCACCCCTCCACTTT